This T cell receptor beta chain is from a study of blood T cell repertoires in COVID-19. The protocol was immunoSEQ multiplex PCR, while the TCRdb copy is restricted to in-frame clones and leaves out a portion. The data hold 100,000 to 150,000 clones, with around 89% observed a single time. Germline assignment: CDR1 MNHEY and CDR2 SVGAGI. CDR3 length equals 14 residues. The V end was cut by 8 bases, the J end by 0 bases, with 13 bases between. Sequencing was performed on peripheral blood. The rearrangement uses TRBV6-5 and TRBJ1-1; possible D gene TRBD1, 6 bases. This receptor was obtained from a man aged 60 to 69 with COVID-19, enrolled during active disease. The CDR3 spells CASSRDNMNTEAFF. The CDR3 region has the DNA TGTGCCAGCTCGAGGGACAACATGAACACTGAAGCTTTCTTT.